This note documents a single T cell receptor beta chain sequence. In germline, CDR1 is SGDLS, CDR2 YYNGEE. This CDR3 has 16 amino acids. Trimming removed 2 bases from V and 0 bases from J; junction bases left unmatched: 6. The entry originates in a study of CD8+ T cells in alopecia areata. Reverse transcription of extracted RNA yielded cDNA, which provided the sequencing template. Sequencing used immunoSEQ multiplex PCR; TCRdb keeps in-frame clones, though not all of them. The top ten clones hold 0.4% to 0.55% of a sample with 200,000 to 250,000 clones, 57% of them seen once. Lesional scalp punch biopsies and peripheral blood were collected from alopecia areata patients.

This TCR came from a human donor with alopecia areata. The sequenced sample was CD4+ T cells sorted from blood, obtained at week 0. V gene TRBV9 combines with J gene TRBJ2-3, with 7 positions matching TRBD2. CDR3 amino acids: CASSVGRAGSTDTQYF. In DNA form, the CDR3 reads TGTGCCAGCAGCGTGGGGAGGGCCGGCAGCACAGATACGCAGTATTTT.